Listed here is a single T cell receptor beta chain. Methods used by the authors: Nucleated cell number was recorded as an estimate derived from reference gene primer amplification. Sequenced by immunoSEQ multiplex PCR; TCRdb stores in-frame clones only, minus some. That table is the source of V, J and clone size, and D and trimming were worked out from the DNA. The sample records approximately 230,000 clones, 65% to 85% being singletons. The data stem from a study of blood T cell repertoires in COVID-19. Study-wide background: Sites across the United States, Italy and Spain contributed samples from acute and convalescent COVID-19. T cells, B-cell-depleted T cells, or PBMCs provided the cDNA or gDNA that served as material.

Germline V gene lookup returns CDR1 LNHDA and CDR2 SQIVND (reference sequence). Trimming pared 3 bases from V and 4 bases from J, leaving 19 bases between. CDR3 size: 17 residues. The sequenced sample was peripheral blood. This clonotype was sampled from a woman aged 40 to 49 with active or convalescent COVID-19. The chain employs TRBV19 and TRBJ2-1; D call uncertain. The CDR3 sequence: CASSMRPIEVRYNEQFF. CDR3 coding DNA: TGTGCCAGTAGTATGCGGCCCATAGAGGTTAGGTACAATGAGCAGTTCTTC. The full variable domain, its missing parts supplied by reference TRBV19 and TRBJ2-1, is DGGITQSPKYLFRKEGQNVTLSCEQNLNHDAMYWYRQDPGQGLRLIYYSQIVNDFQKGDIAEGYSVSREKKESFPLTVTSAQKNPTAFYLCASSMRPIEVRYNEQFFGPGTRLTVL.